The 3 T cell receptor beta chains below come from one sample, sequenced in a study of T cells in Graves' hyperthyroidism and ophthalmopathy. Amplification of TCR beta CDR3 regions was performed using RNA transcripts as template. With the HTBI primer set, the TCR CDR3 went through a first round of RT-PCR. A single record per CDR3 protein comes from TCRdb applying MiXCR to the multiplex PCR reads. The sample consists of under 400,000 distinct CDR3 sequences, 12% to 15% of them appearing once. The sequenced sample was blood. These receptors were collected from a woman aged 60-70 years with Graves' ophthalmopathy.

About this clonotype: A clone one base away is much larger, so this may be a read error. This sequence joins TRBV7-9 and TRBJ2-5; TRBD2 matches 7 bases. Germline CDR1 is SEHNR and CDR2 is FQNEAQ (reference sequence). This CDR3 contains 14 residues. Trimming removed 5 bases from V and 1 base from J; junction bases left unmatched: 4. The CDR3 DNA reads as TGTGCCAGCAGCCCCGGGACTACCCAAGAGACCCAGTACTTC. Residues: CASSPGTTQETQYF.

As for this clonotype: Just one base apart from a much larger clone, this may be a read error. The chain links TRBV24-1 to TRBJ2-1; TRBD1 agrees at 8 bases. Germline V gene data show CDR1 as KGHDR and CDR2 as SFDVKD. The CDR3 consists of 16 residues. CDR3 nucleotide sequence: TGTGCCACCAGTGATTTGGGACAGGGTTTGGCCAATGAGCAGCTCTTC. Translated: CATSDLGQGLANEQLF.

Many counts were recorded for this clonotype. This rearrangement joins TRBV27 to TRBJ2-1; D call uncertain. Germline lookup yields CDR1 MNHEY and CDR2 SMNVEV (reference sequence). Trimming left V 4 bases short and J 6 bases short, with 7 bases between. The CDR3 contains 12 residues. CDR3 sequence reads: CASSSPSNEQFF. CDR3 sequence (DNA): TGTGCCAGCAGTTCGCCTAGCAATGAGCAGTTCTTC.